These 22 T cell receptor beta chains share one sample of origin, sequenced in a study of a mutant IDH1 vaccine in newly diagnosed glioma. The method was immunoSEQ multiplex PCR; TCRdb's version includes in-frame clones alone and lacks a portion of them. Here the sample spans tens of thousands of clones, more than 85% being singletons. Time point given: week 35, safety follow-up. Vaccination used 300 ug of mutant IDH1 20-mer peptide per dose, with topical imiquimod. No cognate antigen is known for these TCRs. Material: PBMCs, obtained from a glioma patient whose treatment included an IDH1 peptide vaccine. These receptors came from a man aged 25 to 40 with glioma.

The genes are TRBV2 and TRBJ1-2; D not resolved. The CDR3 covers 12 residues. The V end was cut by 4 bases, the J end by 4 bases, with 7 bases between. Per the germline V gene, CDR1 is SNHLY and CDR2 is FYNNEI. CDR3: CASSGEAYGYTF. The CDR3 bases are TGTGCCAGCAGTGGGGAAGCCTATGGCTACACCTTC.

The rearrangement links TRBV2 to TRBJ1-2, with 7 bases fitting TRBD1. After removal of 1 base from V and 4 bases from J, the junction contained 12 bases not matched to a gene. Germline CDR1 reads SNHLY; CDR2 reads FYNNEI. The CDR3 consists of 17 residues. CDR3 sequence: CASSEEYIRTGVYGYTF. CDR3 nucleotide sequence: TGTGCCAGCAGTGAAGAATACATACGGACAGGCGTCTATGGCTACACCTTC.

The CDR3 region is CASSLVWGPLREQYF. CDR3 DNA sequence: TGTGCCAGCAGCTTAGTCTGGGGACCCCTACGCGAGCAGTACTTC. J is TRBJ2-7 and V is TRBV7-2; either TRBD1 or TRBD2 may supply D (5 bases each). V was shortened by 1 base and J by 6 bases, with 16 bases between the two germline ends. Germline CDR1 is SGHTA and CDR2 is FQGNSA. CDR3 length: 15 amino acids.

The rearrangement links TRBV19 to TRBJ2-1; 11 bases line up with TRBD2. The CDR3 runs 16 residues. CDR1 and CDR2 from the germline V gene are LNHDA and SQIVND (reference sequence). V lost 2 bases, J lost 10 bases, and 10 bases stayed unmatched. The CDR3 nucleotides read TGTGCCAGTAGTATACGGGGACTAGCGGTGATTGCGGAGCAGTTCTTC. Its protein product is CASSIRGLAVIAEQFF.

This chain joins TRBV4-3 and TRBJ1-2; 11 bases map to TRBD1. CDR1 is LGHNA and CDR2 is YSLEER in the germline V gene. The CDR3 totals 15 residues. J lost 8 bases, V lost 0 bases, and 5 bases had no gene match. The CDR3 DNA reads TGCGCCAGCAGCCAAGAATCCGGGACAGGGGGGGGCTACACCTTC. Encoded protein: CASSQESGTGGGYTF.

This clone appeared a few times. This chain joins TRBV7-9 and TRBJ1-2; 7 bases align to TRBD1. J gave up 4 bases and V 2 bases, and 4 bases lay outside the gene matches. The CDR3 spans 14 residues. CDR1 is SEHNR and CDR2 is FQNEAQ in the germline V gene (reference sequence). The CDR3 coding sequence is TGTGCCAGCAGCTTATCTCAGGGGGGCTATGGCTACACCTTC. It translates to CASSLSQGGYGYTF.

A remark on this clone: Its ends do not fully match the called genes, so a read error is possible. The chain couples TRBV18 to TRBJ2-7, with 8 bases matching TRBD1. The length of the CDR3 is 12 residues. Germline CDR1 reads KGHSH; CDR2 reads LQKENI. The DNA of the CDR3 is TGTGCCAGCTCACTTACGGACAGGGACTTTTTCTTC. The encoded protein is CASSLTDRDFFF.

V is TRBV10-3 and J is TRBJ2-3, with TRBD1 as a possible D gene (5 bases). CDR3 length equals 15 residues. Deletions cut 7 bases from V and 1 base from J, with 15 bases between. Germline V gene sequence: CDR1 ENHRY, CDR2 SYGVKD. CDR3 DNA sequence: TGTGCCATCAAGGGGTCAGAGCCGGGCACAGATACGCAGTATTTT. Protein sequence: CAIKGSEPGTDTQYF.

Here the CDR3 reads CASSLLSRVGMNTEAFF. As DNA, the CDR3 is TGCGCCAGCAGCTTGCTGTCCCGGGTTGGGATGAACACTGAAGCTTTCTTT. The J gene is TRBJ1-1, the V gene TRBV5-1, with no clear D. Germline V lookup: CDR1 SGHRS, CDR2 YFSETQ. The CDR3 covers 17 residues. Trimming took off 1 base at V and 0 bases at J, with 16 bases between the two ends.

The chain is built from TRBV9 and TRBJ1-5; D remains ambiguous. Germline CDR1 SGDLS, CDR2 YYNGEE. Trimming shortened V by 0 bases and J by 4 bases, and 8 bases separated the two germline ends. The CDR3 has 14 residues. The CDR3 DNA is TGTGCCAGCAGCGTAGGAGATCATAATCAGCCCCAGCATTTT. Its translation: CASSVGDHNQPQHF.

This clone occurred once. DNA of the CDR3: TGTGCCAGCTCACGGGGAGACACCGGGGAGCTGTTTTTT. This translates into CASSRGDTGELFF. The gene calls are TRBV18 and TRBJ2-2; a possible D gene is TRBD2 (5 bases). V was clipped by 4 bases and J by 3 bases, with 6 bases between them. The CDR3 is made up of 13 amino acids. The germline V gene encodes CDR1 KGHSH and CDR2 LQKENI.

This chain joins TRBV7-3 and TRBJ2-1; the match to TRBD2 covers 15 bases. V trimming: 4 bases; J trimming: 6 bases; junction bases outside the gene matches: 4. The CDR3 loop spans 16 amino acids. The V gene's germline CDR1 is SGHTA and CDR2 FQGTGA. The CDR3 loop is CASSSRTSGRANEQFF. CDR3 DNA: TGTGCCAGCAGCTCCCGGACTAGCGGGAGGGCCAATGAGCAGTTCTTC.

The V and J genes are TRBV2 and TRBJ1-1; perhaps TRBD1 as D (6 bases). Germline-derived CDR1 and CDR2 are SNHLY and FYNNEI. V was trimmed by 6 bases and J by 4 bases, leaving 18 bases between them. The CDR3 spans 15 residues. The CDR3 sequence: CASSQEQGGSTEAFF. The CDR3 DNA reads as TGTGCCAGCAGCCAAGAACAGGGAGGATCCACTGAAGCTTTCTTT.

The genes are TRBV5-5 and TRBJ2-6; 7 bases map to TRBD1. CDR3 length equals 16 residues. Germline V gene data show CDR1 as SGHKS and CDR2 as YYEKEE (reference sequence). Trimming at V came to 0 bases and at J to 2 bases, leaving 2 bases not matched to a gene. Here the CDR3 DNA reads TGTGCCAGCAGCTTGGAAACAGGGGCTGGGGCCAACGTCCTGACTTTC. It specifies CASSLETGAGANVLTF.

This chain joins TRBV2 and TRBJ1-1, with 7 positions matching TRBD1. J lost 4 bases, V lost 8 bases, and 7 bases had no gene match. The CDR3 runs to 13 residues. Germline CDR1 is SNHLY and CDR2 is FYNNEI. CDR3 sequence reads: CASLQGRTTEAFF. The CDR3 DNA follows: TGTGCCAGCTTACAGGGGCGGACCACTGAAGCTTTCTTT.

This clone appeared once. The rearrangement uses TRBV4-1 and TRBJ1-6; tentative D call: TRBD1 (6 bases). This CDR3 is 15 amino acids long. Germline loops: CDR1 MGHRA, CDR2 YSYEKL. With 1 base removed from V and 5 bases from J, the gap between germline ends came to 9 bases. DNA for the CDR3: TGCGCCAGCAGCCAAGGAGGACAGAATAATTCACCCCTCCACTTT. Its protein product is CASSQGGQNNSPLHF.

The chain combines TRBV28 with TRBJ1-4, with D hard to call. CDR1 is MDHEN, CDR2 SYDVKM, per germline. The CDR3 length is 11 residues. V was pared by 3 bases and J by 6 bases, with 2 bases between. The CDR3 spells CASSFYEKLFF. In DNA form, the CDR3 reads TGTGCCAGCAGTTTTTATGAAAAACTGTTTTTT. The whole variable domain, remainder taken from reference TRBV28 and TRBJ1-4, is DVKVTQSSRYLVKRTGEKVFLECVQDMDHENMFWYRQDPGLGLRLIYFSYDVKMKEKGDIPEGYSVSREKKERFSLILESASTNQTSMYLCASSFYEKLFFGSGTQLSVL.

This chain connects TRBV4-1 to TRBJ1-1; possibly TRBD1 for D (5 bases). Per germline, CDR1 MGHRA and CDR2 YSYEKL. CDR3 length: 17 residues. The V end was cut by 4 bases, the J end by 2 bases, with 20 bases between. The CDR3 protein is CASSLSRGRTSNTEAFF. CDR3 sequence (DNA): TGCGCCAGCAGCCTCTCGAGGGGCAGAACCTCAAACACTGAAGCTTTCTTT.

In its sample, this clone was seen once. In DNA, the CDR3 is TGTGCCAGCAGTTTAATGCAGGCTAAGAGGACTGAAGCTTTCTTT. This translates into CASSLMQAKRTEAFF. The chain combines TRBV28 with TRBJ1-1; D gene uncertain. The CDR3 extends over 15 amino acids. Trimming shortened V by 2 bases and J by 5 bases, and 15 bases separated the two germline ends. CDR1 and CDR2 from the germline V gene are MDHEN and SYDVKM.

CDR3 DNA sequence: TGCGCCAGCAGCCAAGTTTCGACAGTCTTAGCTGAAGCTTTCTTT. Residues: CASSQVSTVLAEAFF. This chain uses TRBV4-1 with TRBJ1-1; D is possibly TRBD1 (5 bases). The V gene lost 1 base and the J gene lost 6 bases, with 15 bases spanning the gap. Germline V gene data show CDR1 as MGHRA and CDR2 as YSYEKL. The CDR3 sequence is 15 residues long.

The genes are TRBV27 and TRBJ1-5, with D uncertain. Germline V lookup: CDR1 MNHEY, CDR2 SMNVEV (reference sequence). The length of the CDR3 is 15 residues. V dropped 6 bases and J dropped 3 bases, with 15 bases sitting between them. CDR3 bases: TGTGCCAGCAGCCCACGCCGAAGCCTCAATCAGCCCCAGCATTTT. It translates to CASSPRRSLNQPQHF.

The rearrangement links TRBV9 to TRBJ1-4; D gene ambiguous. Trimming removed 0 bases from V and 5 bases from J, with 14 bases in between. The CDR3 is 16 residues long. Per germline, CDR1 SGDLS and CDR2 YYNGEE. The CDR3 sequence is CASSVALERRNEKLFF. In DNA form, the CDR3 reads TGTGCCAGCAGCGTAGCTTTAGAGCGCCGAAATGAAAAACTGTTTTTT.